This entry describes one T cell receptor beta chain. Its antigen is currently unknown. Trimming pared 6 bases from V and 18 bases from J, leaving 18 bases between. The CDR3 has 11 amino acids. From germline, CDR1 is SQVTM and CDR2 ANQGSEA. TCRdb redid the calling of the RT-PCR reads with MiXCR, one entry per CDR3 protein. This table holds some 15,000 distinct CDR3 sequences, about four fifths found once. The sample comes from a study of yellow fever vaccine responses in identical twins. Study-wide results and limits: In identical twins, vaccine T cell responses appeared partly shared and partly individual.

The V and J genes are TRBV29-1 and TRBJ1-6; no firm D call. This TCR derives from a woman aged 18-29 years who received the yellow fever vaccine. This specimen was T cells from blood (PBMCs), unsorted or a sorted subset (not recorded which), taken before or after yellow fever vaccination (not recorded which). This chain's CDR3 is CSVTLGSVGHF. DNA of the CDR3: TGCAGCGTCACCCTTGGCTCGGTAGGCCACTTT.